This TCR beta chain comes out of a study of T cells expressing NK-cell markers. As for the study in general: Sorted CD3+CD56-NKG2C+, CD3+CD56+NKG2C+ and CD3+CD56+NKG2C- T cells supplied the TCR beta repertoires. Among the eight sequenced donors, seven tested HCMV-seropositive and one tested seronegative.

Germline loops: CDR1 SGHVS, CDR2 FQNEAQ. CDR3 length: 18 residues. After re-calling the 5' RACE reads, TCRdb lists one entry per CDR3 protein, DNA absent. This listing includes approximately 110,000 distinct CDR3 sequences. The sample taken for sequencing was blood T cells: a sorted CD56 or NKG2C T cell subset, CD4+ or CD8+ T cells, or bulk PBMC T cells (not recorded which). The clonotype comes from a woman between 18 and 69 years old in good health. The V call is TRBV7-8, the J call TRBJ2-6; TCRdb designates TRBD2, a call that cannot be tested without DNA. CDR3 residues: CASSLGSGTSSGANVLTF.